This is a list of T cell receptor beta chains from one sample in a study of T cells in tumors after PD-1 blockade. Profiling relied on immunoSEQ multiplex PCR, and the TCRdb table lists in-frame clones only, not all of them. The sample has roughly 49,000 clones, 65% to 85% seen once; the top ten hold more than 3.5%. Here the sequenced sample was PBMCs, taken before anti-PD-1 treatment. These receptors came from a human donor with basal cell carcinoma. CDR3s include the opening cysteine and the closing phenylalanine or tryptophan. Fields, in order: clone size, V gene, J gene, D gene, CDR3 protein, CDR3 DNA. The D gene is left open where the match is weak. Some rows have no size entry. The others give once, few or many, or a class for an expanded clone.

NA,TRBV28,TRBJ2-7,TRBD1,CASSWPGQSYEQYF,TGTGCCAGCAGTTGGCCGGGACAGTCCTACGAGCAGTACTTC
NA,TRBV30,TRBJ2-7,NA,CAWSGVSEQYF,TGTGCCTGGAGTGGTGTGAGCGAGCAGTACTTC
NA,TRBV3-1/TRBV3-2,TRBJ2-7,TRBD1,CASSSGSGTGRYEQYF,TGTGCCAGCAGCTCTGGTTCCGGGACAGGGCGATACGAGCAGTACTTC
NA,TRBV3-1/TRBV3-2,TRBJ1-4,NA,CASSPFPEGSNEKLFF,TGTGCCAGCAGCCCCTTCCCCGAGGGATCTAATGAAAAACTGTTTTTT
NA,TRBV6-5,TRBJ1-1,NA,CASRGWDMGTEAFF,TGTGCCAGCAGGGGGTGGGATATGGGCACTGAAGCTTTCTTT
NA,TRBV7-8,TRBJ1-1,TRBD1,CASSSNRGLVNTEAFF,TGTGCCAGCAGCTCCAACAGGGGGCTTGTGAACACTGAAGCTTTCTTT
NA,TRBV4-1,TRBJ2-3,NA,CASSPPGGGGANTQYF,TGCGCCAGCAGCCCTCCGGGGGGAGGGGGGGCAAATACGCAGTATTTT
NA,TRBV10-3,TRBJ2-7,TRBD1,CAITKGQGSYEQYF,TGTGCCATCACCAAAGGACAGGGGTCCTACGAGCAGTACTTC
NA,TRBV4-1,TRBJ2-4,NA,CASSPTSKNIQYF,TGCGCCAGCAGCCCTACCTCCAAAAACATTCAGTACTTC
NA,TRBV19,TRBJ1-2,NA,CASSLSLYGYTF,TGTGCCAGTAGTCTATCTCTTTATGGCTACACCTTC
NA,TRBV5-6,TRBJ2-1,TRBD1,CASSVTGANLYNEQFF,TGTGCCAGCAGCGTGACAGGGGCCAACCTATACAATGAGCAGTTCTTC
NA,TRBV6-4,TRBJ2-1,NA,CASSDSNGAKQFF,TGTGCCAGCAGTGACTCGAACGGGGCTAAGCAGTTCTTC
NA,TRBV4-1,TRBJ2-1,NA,CASSPQGVSSSYNEQFF,TGCGCCAGCAGCCCTCAAGGGGTGTCGAGCTCCTACAATGAGCAGTTCTTC
NA,TRBV7-6,TRBJ1-6,NA,CASSRTGGGQSPLHF,TGTGCCAGCAGCCGGACGGGGGGAGGGCAATCACCCCTCCACTTT
NA,TRBV7-8,TRBJ2-6,NA,CASSLMSLGSGANVLTF,TGTGCCAGCAGCTTAATGAGCCTGGGGTCTGGGGCCAACGTCCTGACTTTC
NA,TRBV12-3/TRBV12-4,TRBJ1-2,NA,CASSPIRDGYTF,TGTGCCAGCAGTCCTATCAGAGATGGCTACACCTTC
NA,TRBV7-2,TRBJ2-2,NA,CASSLYGGMGTGELFF,TGTGCCAGCAGCTTATATGGGGGAATGGGGACCGGGGAGCTGTTTTTT
NA,TRBV11-1,TRBJ1-1,NA,CASSRQTNTEAFF,TGTGCCAGCAGCCGACAGACAAACACTGAAGCTTTCTTT
NA,TRBV27,TRBJ2-1,TRBD2,CASSLGAGGSPEQFF,TGTGCCAGCAGTTTAGGGGCGGGGGGATCCCCTGAGCAGTTCTTC
NA,TRBV30,TRBJ1-5,NA,CAWSEDRGYQPQHF,TGTGCCTGGAGTGAGGACCGGGGATATCAGCCCCAGCATTTT
NA,TRBV20-1,TRBJ1-2,NA,CSASGTQYTF,TGCAGTGCAAGTGGGACTCAATACACCTTC
NA,TRBV5-8,TRBJ2-1,NA,CASRRVRGGSEQFF,TGTGCCAGCAGACGAGTCAGGGGTGGCAGTGAGCAGTTCTTC
NA,TRBV6-5,TRBJ2-7,NA,CASSLQGGEQYF,TGTGCCAGCAGTTTACAAGGGGGTGAGCAGTACTTC
once,TRBV5-1,TRBJ1-1,NA,CASSLAVAGNTEAFF,TGCGCCAGCAGCTTGGCAGTGGCAGGGAACACTGAAGCTTTCTTT
NA,TRBV3-1/TRBV3-2,TRBJ2-1,NA,CASSQVNNEQFF,TGTGCCAGCAGCCAAGTAAACAATGAGCAGTTCTTC
NA,TRBV7-9,TRBJ2-7,NA,CASSLADERGYEQYF,TGTGCCAGCAGCTTAGCGGACGAAAGGGGCTACGAGCAGTACTTC
few,TRBV19,TRBJ2-7,NA,CASRSGTYEQYF,TGTGCCAGTAGATCGGGGACCTACGAGCAGTACTTC
NA,TRBV7-2,TRBJ1-2,NA,CASSLPQDYGYTF,TGTGCCAGCAGCTTACCACAGGACTATGGCTACACCTTC